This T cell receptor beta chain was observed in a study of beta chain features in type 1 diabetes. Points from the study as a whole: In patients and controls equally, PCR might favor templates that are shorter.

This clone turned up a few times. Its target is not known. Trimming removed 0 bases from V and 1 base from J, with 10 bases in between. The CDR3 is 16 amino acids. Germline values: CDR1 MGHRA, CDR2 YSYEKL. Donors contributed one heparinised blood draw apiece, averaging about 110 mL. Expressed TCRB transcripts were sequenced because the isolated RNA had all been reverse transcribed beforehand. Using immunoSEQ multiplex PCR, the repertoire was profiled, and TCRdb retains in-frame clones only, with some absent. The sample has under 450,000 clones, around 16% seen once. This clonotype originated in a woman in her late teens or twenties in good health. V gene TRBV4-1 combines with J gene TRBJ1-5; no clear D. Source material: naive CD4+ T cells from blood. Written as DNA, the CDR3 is TGCGCCAGCAGCCAAGATCGGTTTGTAAGCAATCAGCCCCAGCATTTT. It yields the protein CASSQDRFVSNQPQHF.